One sample yielded the 31 T cell receptor beta chains listed below, sequenced in a study of human T cells and chemical hapten exposure. In TCRdb, the RACE reads were re-called with MiXCR into one record per CDR3 protein. This sample has tens of thousands of distinct CDR3 sequences, with approximately 8% found just once. Time point indicated: healthy volunteer bleed at 6 weeks. Unseparated into fractions, whole blood served as the source from which total RNA was extracted. The source material was whole blood. The receptors come from a male donor in good health. Some clones in this sample may be carry-over from other donors' samples.

The chain links TRBV29-1 to TRBJ2-2; no reliable D call. The CDR3 extends over 14 amino acids. CDR1 is SQVTM, CDR2 ANQGSEA, per germline. The V gene lost 1 base and the J gene lost 4 bases, with 10 bases spanning the gap. CDR3 DNA: TGCAGCGTTGAAGCAGCAGTAGGCACCGGGGAGCTGTTTTTT. Its protein is CSVEAAVGTGELFF.

This rearrangement joins TRBV11-2 to TRBJ2-7; TRBD1 is a possible D gene (5 bases). Trimming removed 2 bases from V and 1 base from J, with 12 bases in between. This CDR3 has 15 amino acids. Germline V lookup: CDR1 SGHAT, CDR2 FQNNGV. CDR3 sequence (DNA): TGTGCCAGCAGCTTATTTGACAGCGCTTCCTACGAGCAGTACTTC. Protein product: CASSLFDSASYEQYF.

This clonotype was recorded a few times. This sequence joins TRBV29-1 and TRBJ2-3; TRBD2 agrees at 7 bases. Germline CDR1 is SQVTM and CDR2 is ANQGSEA. The CDR3 extends over 14 amino acids. The V and J ends lost 3 bases and 1 base, in that order; junction bases with no gene match: 4. Written as DNA, the CDR3 is TGCAGCGTTGATGCGGGAGCGGGCACAGATACGCAGTATTTT. It encodes CSVDAGAGTDTQYF.

V and J are TRBV7-6 and TRBJ2-1; D not certain. V lost 0 bases, J lost 0 bases, and 6 bases lay in between. The CDR3 consists of 15 residues. CDR1 and CDR2 from the germline V gene are SGHVS and FNYEAQ. The CDR3 DNA reads as TGTGCCAGCAGCTTAGCCCAGAGCTCCTACAATGAGCAGTTCTTC. Its translation: CASSLAQSSYNEQFF.

V and J are TRBV19 and TRBJ1-2; 7 bases match TRBD1. Looked up from germline, CDR1 is LNHDA and CDR2 is SQIVND (reference sequence). The V gene end was trimmed by 5 bases and the J gene end by 6 bases; junction bases not matched to a gene: 9. This CDR3 spans 14 amino acids. The CDR3, as DNA: TGTGCCAGTAGTGGGACAGAGCCTTGGGATGGCTACACCTTC. It specifies CASSGTEPWDGYTF. Combining the CDR3 with reference TRBV19 and TRBJ1-2 gives the whole variable domain DGGITQSPKYLFRKEGQNVTLSCEQNLNHDAMYWYRQDPGQGLRLIYYSQIVNDFQKGDIAEGYSVSREKKESFPLTVTSAQKNPTAFYLCASSGTEPWDGYTFGSGTRLTVV.

This clonotype was detected many times. The chain combines TRBV20-1 with TRBJ2-7; 7 nucleotides line up with TRBD2. The CDR3 runs to 14 residues. Germline V CDR1 and CDR2: DFQATT, SNEGSKA (reference sequence). Germline trimming cut 5 bases from V and 1 base from J; bases unmatched to any gene: 8. The CDR3: CSARRGGSSYEQYF. In DNA form, the CDR3 reads TGCAGTGCTCGGCGGGGCGGGAGTTCCTACGAGCAGTACTTC.

The chain links TRBV6-6 to TRBJ2-7, with D hard to call. Germline-derived CDR1 and CDR2 are MNHNY and SVGAGI (reference sequence). This CDR3 has 15 residues. The V and J ends lost 0 bases and 3 bases respectively, with 12 bases between them. In nucleotides, the CDR3 is TGTGCCAGCAGTTACTCCGGGCTTGGGGACTACGAGCAGTACTTC. Amino acid sequence: CASSYSGLGDYEQYF.

In its sample, this clonotype was seen a few times. This chain connects TRBV12-3 or TRBV12-4 to TRBJ2-5, with TRBD2 matching 11 bases. The CDR3 is 14 amino acids. Losses at the gene ends were 6 bases for V and 5 bases for J; bases not matched to a gene: 5. CDR3 sequence reads: CASSARLAGETQYF. The CDR3 region has the DNA TGTGCCAGCAGCGCAAGACTAGCGGGGGAGACCCAGTACTTC.

V usage is TRBV28 and J usage is TRBJ2-1; possibly TRBD1 or TRBD2 for D (5 bases each). Germline V gives CDR1 MDHEN, CDR2 SYDVKM. The CDR3 length is 14 residues. Trimming took off 6 bases at V and 5 bases at J, with 14 bases between the two ends. CDR3 amino acids: CASSSRDDHNEQFF. The CDR3 region has the DNA TGTGCCAGCAGCAGCCGGGACGACCACAATGAGCAGTTCTTC.

The gene calls are TRBV3-1 and TRBJ2-7; maybe TRBD2 (6 bases). This CDR3 is built from 14 residues. The germline V and J ends were trimmed by 4 bases and 2 bases, with 12 bases remaining between them. Germline V gene sequence: CDR1 LGHDT, CDR2 YNNKEL (reference sequence). The CDR3 DNA follows: TGTGCCAGCAGCCGATCCGGGACTCCCTACGAGCAGTACTTC. Translated, it gives CASSRSGTPYEQYF.

The V gene is TRBV20-1, the J gene TRBJ2-7; the match to TRBD2 covers 8 bases. J was trimmed by 0 bases and V by 1 base; bases with no gene match: 14. This CDR3 is built from 18 residues. CDR1 and CDR2 from the germline V gene are DFQATT and SNEGSKA (reference sequence). The DNA for the CDR3 is TGCAGTGCTAGAGGAGGCAAGGCGGGGGGTTTTAGCTCCTACGAGCAGTACTTC. Translated: CSARGGKAGGFSSYEQYF.

This clonotype showed up just a few times. The DNA of the CDR3 is TGTGCCAGCAGCTCCGGACTGAACACTGAAGCTTTCTTT. Translated: CASSSGLNTEAFF. This chain uses TRBV7-7 with TRBJ1-1; D gene uncertain. Germline CDR1 is SSHAT and CDR2 is FNYEAQ (reference sequence). With 4 bases removed from V and 0 bases from J, the gap between germline ends came to 6 bases. This CDR3 is built from 13 residues.

The J gene is TRBJ1-5, the V gene TRBV5-5, with D uncertain. This CDR3 has 17 amino acids. V shed 4 bases and J shed 0 bases, with 17 bases lying between them. Per germline, CDR1 SGHKS and CDR2 YYEKEE (reference sequence). Here the CDR3 DNA reads TGTGCCAGCAGCCGTGAAGGAACGGGGTATAGCAATCAGCCCCAGCATTTT. Residues: CASSREGTGYSNQPQHF.

This clonotype was seen a few times. The chain uses TRBV5-1 and TRBJ2-5, with a tentative D call TRBD1 (7 bases). Trimming shortened V by 4 bases and J by 2 bases, and 15 bases separated the two germline ends. The CDR3 extends over 15 amino acids. CDR1 is SGHRS, CDR2 YFSETQ, per germline. The CDR3, as DNA: TGCGCCAGCAGCCTGGACAGGAGGGGACAAGAGACCCAGTACTTC. Its translation: CASSLDRRGQETQYF.

This clonotype was recorded at least ten times. The chain recombines TRBV15 with TRBJ1-2; 7 bases are a match to TRBD1. The germline CDR1 and CDR2 sequences are LNHNV and YYDKDF (reference sequence). This CDR3 is built from 15 residues. Trimming cost V 5 bases and J 6 bases; bases outside gene matches: 12. The CDR3: CATSSRGRQGDGYTF. Here the CDR3 DNA reads TGTGCCACCAGCTCCAGAGGGAGGCAGGGGGATGGCTACACCTTC.

The chain combines TRBV10-3 with TRBJ2-7; possibly TRBD1 for D (5 bases). V lost 9 bases and J lost 3, with 18 bases in between. This CDR3 region has 14 residues. Germline V gene sequence: CDR1 ENHRY, CDR2 SYGVKD. The CDR3: CAIGATATFYEQYF. The DNA for the CDR3 is TGTGCCATTGGGGCCACAGCTACGTTCTACGAGCAGTACTTC.

In this sample, this clonotype turned up a few times. This chain uses TRBV12-3 or TRBV12-4 with TRBJ1-5; D is possibly TRBD1 (5 bases). V was trimmed by 6 bases and J by 0 bases, leaving 6 bases between them. CDR3 length: 13 residues. The CDR3 DNA follows: TGTGCCAGCAGAACAGGTAGCAATCAGCCCCAGCATTTT. Amino acid sequence: CASRTGSNQPQHF.

In this sample, this clonotype turned up a few times. V gene TRBV12-5 combines with J gene TRBJ1-1; D uncertain. The V gene's germline CDR1 is LGHNT and CDR2 FRNRAP. The CDR3 runs 13 residues. Trimming removed 7 bases at V and 2 bases at J, with 11 bases between. The CDR3 bases are TGTGCTAGTGAAGCTAATCATAACACTGAAGCTTTCTTT. Its translation is CASEANHNTEAFF.

The rearrangement uses TRBV25-1 and TRBJ2-7; D is uncertain. From germline, CDR1 is MGHDK and CDR2 SYGVNS. The CDR3 is 12 residues long. V was clipped by 4 bases and J by 0 bases, with 4 bases between them. CDR3 residues: CASSANSYEQYF. The CDR3 DNA reads as TGTGCCAGCAGTGCCAACTCCTACGAGCAGTACTTC.

The CDR3 coding sequence is TGTGCCAGCAGTTACGGGACAGAGAACACTGAAGCTTTCTTT. Translating it yields CASSYGTENTEAFF. The chain employs TRBV6-5 and TRBJ1-1; 7 positions agree with TRBD1. Trimming removed 2 bases from V and 1 base from J; junction bases left unmatched: 1. The CDR3 totals 14 residues. CDR1 and CDR2 (germline): MNHEY, SVGAGI.

This clonotype was seen at least ten times. This chain links TRBV7-6 with TRBJ2-3, with D perhaps TRBD1 or TRBD2 (5 bases each). This CDR3 is 13 amino acids long. Germline CDR1 reads SGHVS; CDR2 reads FNYEAQ. V was clipped by 2 bases and J by 6 bases, with 9 bases between them. The CDR3 coding sequence is TGTGCCAGCAGCTTAAACGGGGCGGATACGCAGTATTTT. Translated, it gives CASSLNGADTQYF.

This clonotype was recorded a few times. The rearrangement links TRBV10-3 to TRBJ2-7, with TRBD2 matching over 7 bases. Unmatched junction bases numbered 8, after V lost 8 bases and J lost 7 bases. Germline loops: CDR1 ENHRY, CDR2 SYGVKD. The CDR3 has 12 residues. DNA for the CDR3: TGTGCCATCCTGGGTGAGGGAGGGGAGCAGTACTTC. Its protein product is CAILGEGGEQYF.

The chain links TRBV12-3 or TRBV12-4 to TRBJ2-3; D not resolved. V was clipped by 7 bases and J by 0 bases, with 11 bases between them. The CDR3 consists of 14 residues. CDR3 residues: CASKAVASTDTQYF. The CDR3 DNA reads as TGTGCCAGCAAGGCGGTAGCCAGCACAGATACGCAGTATTTT.

This clonotype was seen many times. The chain links TRBV7-9 to TRBJ1-4; D unresolved. CDR1 and CDR2 from the germline V gene are SEHNR and FQNEAQ (reference sequence). CDR3 length: 13 amino acids. The germline V and J ends were trimmed by 5 bases and 8 bases, with 12 bases remaining between them. The DNA for the CDR3 is TGTGCCAGCAGCCTAAAGGACGGGGAAAAACTGTTTTTT. Translation: CASSLKDGEKLFF.

This chain connects TRBV20-1 to TRBJ1-2; D call uncertain. Germline V gene lookup returns CDR1 DFQATT and CDR2 SNEGSKA (reference sequence). Trimming cost V 3 bases and J 3 bases, with 11 bases left between them. This CDR3 contains 13 residues. This CDR3 is CSASFAEYYGYTF. CDR3 nucleotides: TGCAGTGCTAGTTTCGCGGAGTACTATGGCTACACCTTC.

The sample holds a few counts of this clonotype. V gene TRBV5-1 combines with J gene TRBJ1-1; weak D call: TRBD1 (5 bases). The V end lost 6 bases, the J end lost 7 bases, and 16 bases lay between the germline ends. Germline values: CDR1 SGHRS, CDR2 YFSETQ. The CDR3 totals 13 residues. The chain's CDR3 is CASNQGGSDEAFF. The CDR3 DNA reads TGCGCCAGCAATCAGGGTGGGAGTGATGAAGCTTTCTTT.

This clonotype was observed a few times. The gene calls are TRBV7-9 and TRBJ2-7; D uncertain. Trimming took 5 bases from V and 4 from J, leaving 12 bases between them. CDR1 and CDR2 (germline): SEHNR, FQNEAQ (reference sequence). This CDR3 is 13 amino acids long. For the CDR3, the DNA is TGTGCCAGCAGCACTCTGGTGTCATACGAGCAGTACTTC. This codes for CASSTLVSYEQYF.

This clonotype came up a few times. V usage is TRBV7-6 and J usage is TRBJ2-6; D is perhaps TRBD1 (5 bases). V dropped 2 bases and J dropped 0 bases, with 14 bases sitting between them. Germline V gene lookup returns CDR1 SGHVS and CDR2 FNYEAQ. CDR3 length: 18 amino acids. The CDR3: CASSLLADTNSGANVLTF. DNA for the CDR3: TGTGCCAGCAGCTTACTGGCGGACACAAACTCTGGGGCCAACGTCCTGACTTTC.

CDR3 sequence (DNA): TGCGCCAGCAGCCCGGAGGAGCGGGGGGGCCAGTACGAGCAGTACTTC. It is translated as CASSPEERGGQYEQYF. The chain joins TRBV4-3 to TRBJ2-7, with TRBD2 matching over 10 bases. Losses at the gene ends were 4 bases for V and 4 bases for J; bases not matched to a gene: 10. The length of the CDR3 is 16 residues. The germline CDR1 and CDR2 sequences are LGHNA and YSLEER.

V is TRBV6-5 and J is TRBJ1-5; 12 nucleotides align to TRBD1. The V gene end was trimmed by 6 bases and the J gene end by 3 bases; junction bases not matched to a gene: 6. Germline CDR1 is MNHEY and CDR2 is SVGAGI. The CDR3 sequence is 16 residues long. The CDR3 nucleotides read TGTGCCAGCAGGGGACAGGGGGCGGCAAACAATCAGCCCCAGCATTTT. Protein product: CASRGQGAANNQPQHF.

As to this clonotype: It may be a read error: a sequence one base away is much more abundant. The J gene is TRBJ2-5, the V gene TRBV7-2; 7 bases fit TRBD2. Germline lookup yields CDR1 SGHTA and CDR2 FQGNSA. This CDR3 region has 15 residues. In DNA, the CDR3 is TGTGCCAGCACAATTTTCCGGGACTACCAAGAGACCCAGCACTTC. Translating gives CASTIFRDYQETQHF.